This T cell receptor (beta chain) originates from a study of identical twins' blood T cells. TCRdb used MiXCR to reprocess the 5' RACE reads, holding one entry per CDR3 protein. The sample holds 350,000 to 400,000 distinct CDR3 sequences; approximately 30% are singletons and the top ten take 6% to 7%. Germline V lookup: CDR1 MGHDK, CDR2 SYGVNS. The V end was cut by 4 bases, the J end by 1 base, with 7 bases between. The CDR3 is 13 residues long. The source material was PBMCs. The chain links TRBV25-1 to TRBJ1-1; D not certain. The sequence derives from a woman aged 18-55 years in good health. CDR3 region: CASSVGKNTEAFF. CDR3 coding DNA: TGTGCCAGCAGTGTAGGGAAGAACACTGAAGCTTTCTTT.